Sequencing of this T cell receptor (beta chain) was carried out in a study of T cell repertoires in cytomegalovirus infection. As for the study in general: Matching HLA type and CMV infection were both indicated by public TCR beta signatures.

V was pared by 5 bases and J by 0 bases, with 11 bases between. CDR3 length: 15 amino acids. Using its own MiXCR run on the reads, TCRdb lists one record per CDR3 protein. The sample contains 54,000 or so distinct CDR3 sequences, around 34% of which appear only once. Note on this clonotype: Its matching antigen is unknown.

The specimen was PBMCs, sequenced either directly or after in vitro stimulation (not recorded which). The genes are TRBV12-3 or TRBV12-4 and TRBJ1-5, with D perhaps TRBD1 (5 bases). The clonotype originates from a human donor in good health (CMV status not recorded). Some clones in this sample may be carry-over from other donors' samples. The CDR3 loop is CASSRDALSNQPQHF. The CDR3 nucleotides are TGTGCCAGCAGTCGGGACGCACTTAGCAATCAGCCCCAGCATTTT.